Presented here are 26 T cell receptor beta chains from one specimen sequenced in a study of prognosis after radiotherapy for stage I lung cancer. Template was genomic DNA; TCR beta CDR3 amplified in two multiplex PCR rounds. It was primers specific to each TRBV and TRBJ gene that first-round PCR used. Using its own MiXCR run on the multiplex PCR reads, TCRdb lists one record per CDR3 protein. In the table there are more than 13,000 distinct CDR3 sequences, just under 30% of which are singletons. Sequenced material: PBMCs, taken before or after stereotactic body radiation therapy (not recorded which). These TCRs come from a donor aged 50 or older with non-small cell lung cancer.

This clonotype showed up many times. The chain employs TRBV5-6 and TRBJ1-1; D is uncertain. Germline-derived CDR1 and CDR2 are SGHDT and YYEEEE. V dropped 2 bases and J dropped 6 bases, with 11 bases sitting between them. The CDR3 loop spans 13 amino acids. In nucleotides, the CDR3 is TGTGCCAGCAGCTTAAGTCCCGGGGCTGAAGCTTTCTTT. Residues: CASSLSPGAEAFF.

On this clonotype: At one boundary the junction diverges from the germline segment, which might be a read error. The chain uses TRBV19 and TRBJ1-2; no definite D call. Germline V CDR1 and CDR2: LNHDA, SQIVND (reference sequence). This CDR3 is 13 amino acids long. CDR3 DNA sequence: TGTGCCAGTAGTACAGGACCAGCCGGAGGCTGCACCTTC. Translated, it gives CASSTGPAGGCTF.

In its sample, this clonotype ranks as medium-sized (0.01 to 0.1%). The chain couples TRBV6-1 to TRBJ2-5; D not certain. The CDR3 has 14 residues. V lost 1 base and J lost 5, with 11 bases in between. The germline CDR1 and CDR2 sequences are MNHNS and SASEGT. The CDR3 sequence: CASSEVQLGETQYF. The CDR3 bases are TGTGCCAGCAGTGAAGTGCAGCTCGGGGAGACCCAGTACTTC.

This clonotype was seen many times. The chain is built from TRBV3-1 and TRBJ2-3; D may be TRBD1 (6 bases). The CDR3 totals 15 residues. Trimming shortened V by 4 bases and J by 4 bases, and 15 bases separated the two germline ends. Looked up from germline, CDR1 is LGHDT and CDR2 is YNNKEL (reference sequence). The CDR3 coding sequence is TGTGCCAGCAGCCCCGGAGCAGGGGCAGCAGATACGCAGTATTTT. Amino acid sequence: CASSPGAGAADTQYF.

By share of the sample, this clonotype is medium-sized. The chain uses TRBV11-2 and TRBJ2-1; D is uncertain. V was pared by 5 bases and J by 0 bases, with 20 bases between. Germline assignment: CDR1 SGHAT and CDR2 FQNNGV. The CDR3 is 18 residues long. For the CDR3, the DNA is TGTGCCAGCAGCACCTGGATGGTCTCGCAAAGCTCCTACAATGAGCAGTTCTTC. It is translated as CASSTWMVSQSSYNEQFF.

To note about this clonotype: A read error is the likely source, as a far larger clone sits one nucleotide away. The rearrangement joins TRBV15 to TRBJ2-7; 12 bases fit TRBD2. V trimming: 2 bases; J trimming: 7 bases; junction bases outside the gene matches: 15. This CDR3 is 18 amino acids long. Germline V gene lookup returns CDR1 LNHNV and CDR2 YYDKDF (reference sequence). The CDR3 protein is CATSRNHPSGGAYNEQYF. CDR3 DNA sequence: TGTGCCACCAGCAGAAACCATCCTAGCGGGGGGGCCTACAATGAGCAGTACTTC.

This clonotype was detected ten times or more. This chain connects TRBV12-3 or TRBV12-4 to TRBJ1-5; D is uncertain. The CDR3 consists of 15 residues. The V end was cut by 3 bases, the J end by 0 bases, with 9 bases between. In DNA form, the CDR3 reads TGTGCCAGCAGTTTGGGCAGAAGTAGCAATCAGCCCCAGCATTTT. Amino acid sequence: CASSLGRSSNQPQHF.

In its sample, this clonotype ranks as medium-sized. The chain has TRBV2 and TRBJ2-2; D is perhaps TRBD1 or TRBD2 (5 bases each). The CDR3 spans 13 residues. The V end was cut by 11 bases, the J end by 5 bases, with 15 bases between. Germline V gene sequence: CDR1 SNHLY, CDR2 FYNNEI. The CDR3 spells CAAGRVRTGELFF. CDR3 DNA sequence: TGTGCCGCGGGCAGGGTTCGAACCGGGGAGCTGTTTTTT.

By share, this clonotype counts as medium-sized. V usage is TRBV28 and J usage is TRBJ2-1; 8 nucleotides line up with TRBD2. The length of the CDR3 is 15 residues. In germline, CDR1 is MDHEN, CDR2 SYDVKM. With 5 bases clipped from V and 6 bases from J, the junction kept 9 bases outside the gene matches. CDR3 nucleotides: TGTGCCAGCAGTATCGGGACTAGTGGGGGCAATGAGCAGTTCTTC. Amino acid sequence: CASSIGTSGGNEQFF.

Of note for this clonotype: A far bigger clonotype differs at one base, so this is likely a read error. This chain connects TRBV6-2 or TRBV6-3 to TRBJ1-5; 10 nucleotides align to TRBD1. The CDR3 runs to 17 residues. CDR1 is MNHEY and CDR2 is SVGEGT in the germline V gene. CDR3 sequence: CAGSYSNPDRGSQPQHF. DNA of the CDR3: TGTGCCGGCAGTTACTCGAATCCGGACAGGGGGAGTCAGCCCCAGCATTTT.

This clonotype is medium-sized within its sample. CDR3 nucleotides: TGTGCCAGCAGTCTGGACAGGGGAGGGCAGCCCCAGCATTTT. Translation gives CASSLDRGGQPQHF. This chain connects TRBV2 to TRBJ1-5; 9 bases match TRBD1. J was trimmed by 7 bases and V by 5 bases; bases with no gene match: 6. The CDR3 consists of 14 residues. Germline CDR1 and CDR2: SNHLY and FYNNEI.

The sample holds many counts of this clonotype. This chain connects TRBV3-1 to TRBJ2-7; 7 bases are shared with TRBD2. CDR1 and CDR2 from the germline V gene are LGHDT and YNNKEL (reference sequence). Trimming removed 4 bases from V and 6 bases from J; junction bases left unmatched: 9. The CDR3 spans 14 residues. In DNA, the CDR3 is TGTGCCAGCAGCCCTGGGGGAGGGGCGGGCGAGCAGTACTTC. This sequence encodes CASSPGGGAGEQYF.

The rearrangement uses TRBV6-2 or TRBV6-3 and TRBJ1-6; D uncertain. This CDR3 is 17 amino acids long. Germline V gene data show CDR1 as MNHEY and CDR2 as SVGEGT. V dropped 0 bases and J dropped 7 bases, with 16 bases sitting between them. The CDR3 coding sequence is TGTGCCAGCAGTTACTCGTATCCGTCCAACATAAATTCACCCCTCCACTTT. As protein: CASSYSYPSNINSPLHF.

This clonotype is classed as medium-sized (0.01 to 0.1%). The CDR3: CASSLVGTGYQPQHF. In DNA form, the CDR3 reads TGTGCCAGCAGTTTAGTAGGGACAGGATATCAGCCCCAGCATTTT. V gene TRBV12-3 or TRBV12-4 combines with J gene TRBJ1-5; TRBD1 matches 8 bases. V was clipped by 1 base and J by 5 bases; unmatched bases: 4. The CDR3 is made up of 15 amino acids.

Concerning this clonotype itself: A much bigger clone sits one base away, suggesting this may be a read error. The V call is TRBV20-1, the J call TRBJ2-5; TRBD2 might be the D (6 bases). Germline V lookup: CDR1 DFQATT, CDR2 SNEGSKA (reference sequence). The CDR3 length is 16 residues. CDR3 nucleotides: TGCAGTTCTAGAGAGGAAAGCGGGTGGGGGGAAGAGACCCAGTACTTC. This sequence encodes CSSREESGWGEETQYF.

Concerning this clonotype itself: This may be a read error: a much more frequent sequence differs by one nucleotide. This chain joins TRBV18 and TRBJ1-1; D is uncertain. Trimming took 2 bases from V and 10 from J, leaving 14 bases between them. In germline, CDR1 is KGHSH, CDR2 LQKENI. The CDR3 runs 13 residues. The CDR3 sequence is CASSPSSTNGAFF. In DNA form, the CDR3 reads TGTGCCAGCTCACCAAGCAGCACTAATGGAGCTTTCTTT.

Judged by abundance, this clonotype is medium-sized. The V call is TRBV7-9, the J call TRBJ2-1, with TRBD1 matching 7 bases. The CDR3 loop spans 15 amino acids. The germline CDR1 and CDR2 sequences are SEHNR and FQNEAQ (reference sequence). V dropped 2 bases and J dropped 3; count of bases not matched to a gene: 4. CDR3 amino acids: CASSLRQGNYNEQFF. In nucleotides, the CDR3 is TGTGCCAGCAGCTTACGACAGGGTAACTACAATGAGCAGTTCTTC.

The V and J genes are TRBV30 and TRBJ1-1; no definite D call. Germline CDR1 is GTSNPN and CDR2 is SVGIG (reference sequence). The CDR3 sequence is 14 residues long. V was trimmed by 2 bases and J by 8 bases, leaving 18 bases between them. CDR3 sequence: CAWSPVGGRVEAFF. The DNA for the CDR3 is TGTGCCTGGAGTCCGGTGGGTGGGCGGGTCGAAGCTTTCTTT.

The rearrangement links TRBV19 to TRBJ2-2, with unresolved D. Germline CDR1 is LNHDA and CDR2 is SQIVND (reference sequence). With 10 bases removed from V and 0 bases from J, the gap between germline ends came to 15 bases. The CDR3 is 15 residues long. The CDR3 sequence is CATLTAQSNTGELFF. CDR3 in DNA: TGTGCCACGCTGACGGCCCAATCGAACACCGGGGAGCTGTTTTTT.

This clonotype was detected many times. J is TRBJ2-7 and V is TRBV7-6; TRBD1 or TRBD2 may be the D gene (6 bases each). This CDR3 has 15 residues. V shed 1 base and J shed 2 bases, with 12 bases lying between them. Germline loops: CDR1 SGHVS, CDR2 FNYEAQ. The CDR3 reads CASSLGGASTYEQYF. The DNA for the CDR3 is TGTGCCAGCAGCTTAGGGGGGGCCTCTACCTACGAGCAGTACTTC.

This clonotype qualifies as medium-sized. The rearrangement uses TRBV4-1 and TRBJ2-3; 7 nucleotides agree with TRBD1. The J segment lost 4 bases and the V segment lost 3 bases, leaving 10 bases of the junction unmatched. The CDR3 covers 16 residues. Per the germline V gene, CDR1 is MGHRA and CDR2 is YSYEKL. The CDR3, as DNA: TGCGCCAGCAGCCAGCCCCCGACAGGGATAGCAGATACGCAGTATTTT. It translates to CASSQPPTGIADTQYF.

This clonotype was seen repeatedly, ten times or more. The chain couples TRBV29-1 to TRBJ1-1, with D unresolved. The CDR3 loop spans 12 amino acids. The V and J ends lost 6 bases and 0 bases respectively, with 8 bases between them. The germline V gene encodes CDR1 SQVTM and CDR2 ANQGSEA. CDR3 residues: CSVDRVNTEAFF. The CDR3 region has the DNA TGCAGCGTCGATAGGGTGAACACTGAAGCTTTCTTT.

As regards this clonotype: This likely stems from a read error, as it lies one base from a far larger clone. The chain employs TRBV6-1 and TRBJ1-1; 7 bases match TRBD1. CDR1 is MNHNS, CDR2 SASEGT, per germline. V trimming: 6 bases; J trimming: 4 bases; junction bases outside the gene matches: 14. The CDR3 is 16 amino acids. CDR3 region: CASRETGAPLGTEAFF. CDR3 nucleotides: TGTGCCAGCAGAGAAACAGGGGCCCCTTTAGGCACTGAAGCTTTCTTT.

This clonotype ranks as medium-sized. This chain links TRBV11-2 with TRBJ1-4; D is uncertain. V lost 1 base and J 7 bases, leaving 13 bases between the germline ends. The germline V gene encodes CDR1 SGHAT and CDR2 FQNNGV. The CDR3 covers 15 residues. Written as DNA, the CDR3 is TGTGCCAGCAGCTTAGCCCCAGGCAGTGGTGAAAAACTGTTTTTT. This codes for CASSLAPGSGEKLFF.

Details on this clonotype: At one end, the junction sequence differs from germline, possibly due to a read error. This chain links TRBV24-1 with TRBJ1-1; 8 bases align to TRBD1. CDR3 length equals 18 residues. Germline lookup yields CDR1 KGHDR and CDR2 SFDVKD. The CDR3 loop reads CATSVDRGAIGLDTEAFF. In DNA form, the CDR3 reads TGTGCCACCAGTGTTGACAGGGGTGCGATTGGCTTGGACACTGAAGCCTTCTTT.

This clonotype came up many times. The rearrangement uses TRBV6-1 and TRBJ1-1; D is uncertain. V was cut by 6 bases and J by 1 base, with 12 bases left in between. Germline assignment: CDR1 MNHNS and CDR2 SASEGT. This CDR3 region has 14 residues. CDR3 nucleotide sequence: TGTGCCAGCAGCCTCGATGGAAAGAACACTGAAGCTTTCTTT. Protein sequence: CASSLDGKNTEAFF.